This TCR delta chain was sequenced for a study of gamma-delta T cells after stem cell transplantation. As concerns this clone: Its ends do not fully match the called genes, so a read error is possible.

TCRdb ran CATT on the RT-PCR reads. Altogether roughly 4,500 delta-chain clones are present, 1.9% being singletons, with the ten largest covering around 30%. The CDR3 contains 21 residues. Germline lookup yields CDR1 GEAIGNYY and CDR2 EKD. This receptor was obtained from a human donor. It is not recorded whose cells these are; they may come from a transplant donor. Sequencing was done on a sample of gamma-delta T cells. The chain couples TRDV2 to TRDJ3; D uncertain. The CDR3: CACDTAQTLDSFSWNTRQMFF. In nucleotides, the CDR3 is TGTGCCTGTGACACCGCACAGACTCTGGACTCATTCTCCTGGAACACCCGACAGATGTTTTTC.